The 11 T cell receptor beta chains reported below all come from one sample, sequenced in a study of blood T cells in healthy people across ages. The authors ran a second PCR of about 7 to 11 cycles using a sample-barcoded 5' primer and a J-beta primer mix. Using its own MiXCR run on the 5' RACE reads, TCRdb lists one record per CDR3 protein. Of approximately 800,000 distinct CDR3 sequences detected, roughly 60% appear once; the ten largest clones hold over 20%. The material sequenced was blood. The receptor set was obtained from a man younger than 45 in good health.

The chain carries TRBV28 and TRBJ2-1; D is undetermined. CDR1 MDHEN and CDR2 SYDVKM come from the germline V gene. The CDR3 consists of 12 residues. Trimming removed 5 bases from V and 3 bases from J, with 5 bases in between. CDR3 bases: TGTGCCAGCAGTCCGGTCTACAATGAGCAGTTCTTC. Its protein is CASSPVYNEQFF.

The V call is TRBV7-2, the J call TRBJ1-2, with 7 bases aligning to TRBD1. There are 13 residues in the CDR3. Germline CDR1 and CDR2: SGHTA and FQGNSA. Unmatched junction bases numbered 10, after V lost 5 bases and J lost 10 bases. CDR3 protein: CASSPRQGNHYTF. DNA of the CDR3: TGTGCCAGCAGCCCGAGACAGGGAAACCACTACACCTTC.

This sequence joins TRBV4-3 and TRBJ2-1; D gene uncertain. The V end was cut by 0 bases, the J end by 9 bases, with 9 bases between. CDR1 and CDR2 from the germline V gene are LGHNA and YSLEER. The CDR3 extends over 13 amino acids. As DNA, the CDR3 is TGCGCCAGCAGCCAAGACGCGCGAGGTGAGCAGTTCTTC. Residues: CASSQDARGEQFF.

V gene TRBV4-3 combines with J gene TRBJ1-2, with a possible D match to TRBD1 (6 bases). CDR1 LGHNA and CDR2 YSLEER come from the germline V gene. Trimming shortened V by 1 base and J by 1 base, and 10 bases separated the two germline ends. The CDR3 has 15 residues. CDR3 DNA sequence: TGCGCCAGCAGCCAAGTTTCAGGGGTTAACTATGGCTACACCTTC. It codes for CASSQVSGVNYGYTF.

This clonotype was seen only a few times. V and J are TRBV10-3 and TRBJ2-4; the D gene is possibly TRBD2 (5 bases). TRBJ2-7 explains the end of the DNA better; the J call may be wrong. The CDR3 spans 16 residues. CDR1 ENHRY and CDR2 SYGVKD come from the germline V gene. The CDR3 DNA sequence: TGTGCCATCAGTGACGCGACTATAGCCTCCCCCTACGAGCAGTACTTC. It codes for CAISDATIASPYEQYF.

The CDR3 sequence: CSARDVDTQYF. The CDR3 DNA is TGCAGTGCTAGAGATGTGGATACGCAGTATTTT. V gene TRBV20-1 combines with J gene TRBJ2-3; D not certain. Between the trimmed V and J ends, which lost 0 bases and 6 bases, there was a span of 4 bases. The length of the CDR3 is 11 residues. CDR1 and CDR2 from the germline V gene are DFQATT and SNEGSKA (reference sequence).

This clonotype was seen only once. The rearrangement uses TRBV20-1 and TRBJ2-1; maybe TRBD2 (6 bases). The V end was cut by 3 bases, the J end by 7 bases, with 16 bases between. The CDR3 has 14 residues. CDR1 and CDR2 (germline): DFQATT, SNEGSKA (reference sequence). The CDR3, as DNA: TGCAGTGCTAGCGGGGGAGGTCGTGGAAATGAGCAGTTCTTC. Translation: CSASGGGRGNEQFF.

This sequence joins TRBV10-3 and TRBJ2-5; no reliable D call. Trimming left V 9 bases short and J 4 bases short, with 15 bases between. This CDR3 comprises 13 residues. Looked up from germline, CDR1 is ENHRY and CDR2 is SYGVKD. CDR3 DNA: TGTGCCATAGCGAAAGAGGCGTTAGAGACCCAGTACTTC. This translates into CAIAKEALETQYF.

V gene TRBV7-2 combines with J gene TRBJ2-7; D is perhaps TRBD2 (6 bases). The J call may not be correct, given that the DNA end is closer to TRBJ2-5. This CDR3 is built from 15 residues. Germline V gene data show CDR1 as SGHTA and CDR2 as FQGNSA. The CDR3 nucleotides read TGTGCCAGCAGCCCCCGACTAGTCGGGGCGGAGACCCAGTACTTC. This codes for CASSPRLVGAETQYF.

The gene calls are TRBV20-1 and TRBJ1-4, with 7 positions matching TRBD1. Germline V gene sequence: CDR1 DFQATT, CDR2 SNEGSKA (reference sequence). This CDR3 region has 11 residues. J lost 7 bases, V lost 7 bases, and 3 bases had no gene match. The CDR3 DNA reads TGCAGTGACAGGGGTGGTGAAAAACTGTTTTTT. Protein product: CSDRGGEKLFF.

This clonotype was recorded a few times. J is TRBJ1-2 and V is TRBV7-9; D ambiguous. The CDR3 runs to 14 residues. Trimming pared 2 bases from V and 10 bases from J, leaving 17 bases between. The V gene's germline CDR1 is SEHNR and CDR2 FQNEAQ (reference sequence). DNA for the CDR3: TGTGCCAGCAGCTTATTGGGCCGACTTGATGACTACACCTTC. This translates into CASSLLGRLDDYTF.